Presented here are 17 T cell receptor beta chains from one specimen sequenced in a study of blood T cells in healthy people across ages. Together with a sample-barcoded 5' primer, a J-beta primer mix was included in a second PCR lasting about 7 to 11 cycles. TCRdb processed the 5' RACE reads anew with MiXCR; each CDR3 protein has one entry. The data hold around 1,100,000 distinct CDR3 sequences, with 35% to 45% observed a single time. Material for sequencing was blood. These receptors were collected from a young man in good health.

This rearrangement joins TRBV2 to TRBJ2-2, with a tentative D call TRBD2 (6 bases). Germline V gene data show CDR1 as SNHLY and CDR2 as FYNNEI. The CDR3 loop spans 15 amino acids. Deletions cut 2 bases from V and 3 bases from J, with 10 bases between. DNA of the CDR3: TGTGCCAGCAGTGAATACGGGGGAGACACCGGGGAGCTGTTTTTT. Protein: CASSEYGGDTGELFF.

This clonotype showed up just a few times. V usage is TRBV16 and J usage is TRBJ1-5; D unclear. Trimming cost V 4 bases and J 10 bases, with 11 bases left between them. The CDR3 has 12 amino acids. Germline CDR1 KGHSY, CDR2 FQNENV. The CDR3 DNA reads as TGTGCCAGCAGCCGATCTAGGGTACCCCAGCATTTT. Its protein is CASSRSRVPQHF. The complete variable domain, with remaining parts taken from reference TRBV16 and TRBJ1-5, reads GEEVAQTPKHLVRGEGQKAKLYCAPIKGHSYVFWYQQVLKNEFKFLISFQNENVFDETGMPKERFSAKCLPNSPCSLEIQATKLEDSAVYFCASSRSRVPQHFGDGTRLSIL.

The chain recombines TRBV13 with TRBJ2-3; TRBD1 matches 8 bases. CDR1 is PRHDT, CDR2 FYEKMQ, per germline (reference sequence). The trim removed 5 bases at V and 9 bases at J, leaving 7 bases unmatched. The CDR3 is 13 residues long. The CDR3 here is CASSTTGVGTQYF. Here the CDR3 DNA reads TGTGCCAGCAGCACGACAGGGGTGGGAACGCAGTATTTT.

V and J are TRBV4-1 and TRBJ2-3; D gene ambiguous. V was shortened by 1 base and J by 6 bases, with 14 bases between the two germline ends. The CDR3 loop spans 15 amino acids. The germline V gene encodes CDR1 MGHRA and CDR2 YSYEKL. The CDR3 loop reads CASSQVVARSDTQYF. In DNA form, the CDR3 reads TGCGCCAGCAGCCAAGTAGTAGCTAGATCCGATACGCAGTATTTT.

This clonotype was found a few times. This chain links TRBV5-1 with TRBJ2-3; 11 bases fit TRBD2. Germline values: CDR1 SGHRS, CDR2 YFSETQ. There are 16 residues in the CDR3. V lost 6 bases, J lost 5 bases, and 11 bases stayed unmatched. The chain's CDR3 is CASTLFLAGGGDTQYF. Here the CDR3 DNA reads TGCGCCAGCACCCTATTCCTAGCGGGGGGAGGAGATACGCAGTATTTT.

The gene calls are TRBV7-9 and TRBJ2-7; perhaps TRBD1 as D (6 bases). V was trimmed by 10 bases and J by 2 bases, leaving 12 bases between them. Looked up from germline, CDR1 is SEHNR and CDR2 is FQNEAQ (reference sequence). This CDR3 is 12 amino acids long. CDR3 DNA sequence: TGTGCCACCGGGACAAGAACCTACGAGCAGTACTTC. Translated: CATGTRTYEQYF. The full variable domain, its missing parts supplied by reference TRBV7-9 and TRBJ2-7, is DTGVSQNPRHKITKRGQNVTFRCDPISEHNRLYWYRQTLGQGPEFLTYFQNEAQLEKSRLLSDRFSAERPKGSFSTLEIQRTEQGDSAMYLCATGTRTYEQYFGPGTRLTVT.

The CDR3 DNA is TGCAGTGCTGACTATAGGGGAAATGAGCAGTTCTTC. The encoded protein is CSADYRGNEQFF. This sequence joins TRBV20-1 and TRBJ2-1; possibly TRBD1 or TRBD2 for D (5 bases each). CDR1 is DFQATT and CDR2 is SNEGSKA in the germline V gene (reference sequence). Trimming took off 5 bases at V and 7 bases at J, with 12 bases between the two ends. CDR3 size: 12 residues.

This clonotype has just a few counts. The chain uses TRBV7-9 and TRBJ2-1; D is undetermined. Germline V gene sequence: CDR1 SEHNR, CDR2 FQNEAQ (reference sequence). V lost 5 bases, J lost 5 bases, and 19 bases lay in between. The CDR3 covers 16 residues. The CDR3 spells CASSPPVRPTDNEQFF. The CDR3 bases are TGTGCCAGCAGCCCACCCGTCCGGCCTACCGACAATGAGCAGTTCTTC.

Written as DNA, the CDR3 is TGCAGTGCTAGATGGCAGGGGCACTACGAGCAGTACTTC. As protein: CSARWQGHYEQYF. The chain uses TRBV20-1 and TRBJ2-7; weak D call: TRBD1 (6 bases). This CDR3 spans 13 amino acids. Germline CDR1 is DFQATT and CDR2 is SNEGSKA (reference sequence). With 2 bases removed from V and 3 bases from J, the gap between germline ends came to 11 bases.

A few counts support this clonotype. The chain links TRBV7-9 to TRBJ2-3; 10 nucleotides agree with TRBD2. The V and J ends lost 3 bases and 0 bases, in that order; junction bases with no gene match: 9. Germline loops: CDR1 SEHNR, CDR2 FQNEAQ (reference sequence). The CDR3 has 18 amino acids. This CDR3 is CASSFKLAGLRSTDTQYF. The DNA for the CDR3 is TGTGCCAGCAGCTTCAAACTAGCGGGGCTTAGGAGCACAGATACGCAGTATTTT.

This clonotype was detected ten times or more. The rearrangement links TRBV20-1 to TRBJ2-3; D uncertain. This CDR3 comprises 13 residues. CDR1 is DFQATT, CDR2 SNEGSKA, per germline (reference sequence). V was cut by 1 base and J by 0 bases, with 5 bases left in between. The CDR3 coding sequence is TGCAGTGCTAGAGGTGCGAGCACAGATACGCAGTATTTT. Its translation: CSARGASTDTQYF.

This clonotype was recorded a few times. The J gene is TRBJ1-2, the V gene TRBV20-1; D is unresolved. The V gene lost 4 bases and the J gene lost 4 bases, with 4 bases spanning the gap. Germline CDR1 DFQATT, CDR2 SNEGSKA (reference sequence). The CDR3 consists of 10 residues. The DNA for the CDR3 is TGCAGTGCTAACAGCTATGGCTACACCTTC. This sequence encodes CSANSYGYTF.

In this sample, this clonotype turned up many times. The genes are TRBV4-3 and TRBJ2-3; D call uncertain. Looked up from germline, CDR1 is LGHNA and CDR2 is YSLEER. V lost 1 base to trimming and J lost 6 bases, with 8 bases between them. The CDR3 spans 13 residues. The DNA of the CDR3 is TGCGCCAGCAGCCAAGTACCTGTGGATACGCAGTATTTT. Residues: CASSQVPVDTQYF.

The chain combines TRBV21-1 with TRBJ2-3; the table's D call, TRBD2, was not checked against the DNA. TRBV21-1 is assigned pseudogene status. The CDR3 loop spans 17 amino acids. In DNA, the CDR3 is TGTGCCAGCGGCACCTTGGGGTCTAGCGGGGTTTCAGATACGCAGTATTTT. This sequence encodes CASGTLGSSGVSDTQYF.

Only a few counts were recorded for this clonotype. This chain uses TRBV4-2 with TRBJ1-1; perhaps TRBD1 as D (6 bases). CDR3 length equals 15 residues. Germline CDR1 is LGHNA and CDR2 is YNFKEQ. Trimming pared 5 bases from V and 3 bases from J, leaving 16 bases between. The CDR3 DNA is TGTGCCAGCAGCACCCGACAGGCTACCGACACTGAAGCTTTCTTT. It translates to CASSTRQATDTEAFF.

In this sample, this clonotype turned up a few times. The CDR3 protein is CASSLGIRGLSYEQYF. CDR3 nucleotide sequence: TGTGCCAGCAGCTTAGGAATCAGGGGGCTTTCCTACGAGCAGTACTTC. This rearrangement joins TRBV11-2 to TRBJ2-7; TRBD1 agrees at 8 bases. Trimming took 1 base from V and 1 from J; bases not matched to a gene: 6. This CDR3 is built from 16 residues. Germline assignment: CDR1 SGHAT and CDR2 FQNNGV.

J is TRBJ2-7 and V is TRBV12-3 or TRBV12-4; 8 positions agree with TRBD1. V lost 3 bases and J lost 4; bases outside the gene matches: 5. The CDR3 has 14 residues. The CDR3 DNA is TGTGCCAGCAGTTTTCAGGGGGCGCGGTACGAGCAGTACTTC. Translation gives CASSFQGARYEQYF.